This TCR beta chain is from a study of T cell changes during pregnancy in multiple sclerosis. The germline CDR1 and CDR2 sequences are LNHDA and SQIVND (reference sequence). The CDR3 contains 14 residues. V lost 10 bases and J lost 2, with 18 bases in between. Profiled with immunoSEQ multiplex PCR; TCRdb holds only in-frame clones, not every one. The data hold about 92,000 clones, with 85% to 95% observed a single time. This clone was detected only once. V is TRBV19 and J is TRBJ2-7; a possible D gene is TRBD2 (5 bases). Sequences were derived from peripheral blood, sampled in the first trimester of pregnancy. This sequence was found in a female donor with multiple sclerosis, enrolled in a pregnancy study. As DNA, the CDR3 is TGTGCCACCTCATTCAGCGGTAGCACCTACGAGCAGTACTTC. Encoded protein: CATSFSGSTYEQYF.